The entry below describes one TCR beta chain. The clone's antigen remains unknown. Base qualities were left out, and no much larger clone turns up one base away. Based on the germline V gene, the CDR1 and CDR2 sequences are MNHEY and SVGAGI. The germline ends are 10 bases apart after V is trimmed by 6 bases and J by 4 bases. Reading from cysteine to phenylalanine, the CDR3 counts 13 amino acids. Just the 39-base CDR3 DNA is kept, in frame starting at base 1. To synthesize cDNA, template-switch 5'RACE was performed with a primer carrying a 10-nucleotide random unique molecular identifier so that each TCR transcript was tagged. Over 170 million TCR-beta sequences, covering 15-18 subjects, were produced in each sequencing run. Total RNA was extracted with the RNeasy kit. Using the KAPA Real-time Library Amplification kit, TCR-beta VDJ regions were amplified with primers for the TCR constant region and the 5'RACE anchor. A first PCR added sample indexes and Illumina adaptors, and a second PCR then raised library yield. After Ampure bead purification, the TCR product of roughly 650 bp was size-selected on a 2% E-gel SizeSelection system. Before pooling, library quality was checked on a Bioanalyzer, concentration was measured with Qubit, and libraries were quantified with the Kapa Library Quantification kit. An Illumina HiSeq 2500 was used to sequence the libraries paired-end at 2 x 150 bp. To increase sequence diversity, 25-30% phiX was spiked into each library pool. On the authors' methods: The quality-filtered reads were processed with the UMI-based MiGEC pipeline, whose error correction step removed more than 80% of the raw TCR sequences. IMGT germline references were used for alignment of VDJ genes, and clonotypes were defined by a unique CDR3 amino acid sequence together with V-J genes. Clonal expansion, Shannon diversity and CDR3 relatedness (CalcPairwiseDistances, ClusterSamples) were evaluated with VDJtools, and phylogenetic trees were built with CLCbio workbench. Expanded clones were defined as having at least 8 unique UMIs, based on coefficient-of-variation modelling across technical triplicates. Using fastp trimming at Q25 and MiXCR clonotype assembly, TCRdb reanalyzed the public sequencing data and kept in-frame beta chains. Identical CDR3 proteins give one entry, which carries the most common genes and DNA. The V and J calls shown here were made by TCRdb, not taken from the authors' results. Across this sample there are about 22,000 distinct CDR3 sequences, with approximately 15% seen only once. The ten largest clones add up to around 7.5% of the sample.

The entry originates in a study of neurological immune-mediated disorders (dated by TCRdb to 2018 to 2020). With regard to the full study: Among the roughly 34 multiple sclerosis patients, relapsing-remitting MS was present in roughly 30 and secondary progressive MS was present in 3. The cohort comprised 68 subjects: approximately 15 HAM/TSP patients, some 34 multiple sclerosis patients and around 20 healthy controls. The approximately 100 TCR-beta libraries included longitudinal samples, technical triplicates and paired sorted CD4+ and CD8+ T-cell subsets alongside PBMC samples. Peripheral blood TCR-beta repertoires from HTLV-I-associated myelopathy (HAM/TSP) patients, multiple sclerosis patients and healthy controls were compared by UMI-based sequencing.

Overall results and qualifications from the work: In a phylogenetic analysis, the repertoires of 18 out of 34 MS patients fell into a single cluster of related CDR3 sequences, pointing to a possible signature at the repertoire level. No clinical or MRI features were associated with the MS cluster, and the authors said that larger cohorts are needed. TCR clonal expansion was greatest in HAM/TSP patients and smallest in MS patients, who ranked below even healthy controls. Expanded clones from different subjects shared no identical CDR3 amino acid sequences, which suggests that TCR-beta repertoires were private in all groups.

Sorted-subset TCR libraries were prepared from about a million sorted CD4+ or CD8+ T cells. The multiple sclerosis patients were enrolled in a US clinical protocol that evaluated disease progression with magnetic resonance imaging. PBMCs were separated from peripheral blood using Ficoll-Hypaque density gradient centrifugation and then cryopreserved in liquid nitrogen. Paired sorted CD4+ and CD8+ subsets came from healthy controls, HAM/TSP patients and MS patients. The sample consisted of CD8+ T cells from blood. This chain is built from TRBV6-5 and TRBJ2-1; the D gene cannot be resolved reliably. The receptor comes from a woman aged 18-30 years with multiple sclerosis. The CDR3 sequence is CASRQRTYNEQFF. The DNA sequence is given as TGTGCCAGCAGACAAAGAACTTACAATGAGCAGTTCTTC.